This paragraph covers one TCR beta chain sequence. Its antigen is still unknown. Germline assignment: CDR1 SGHVS and CDR2 FQNEAQ. The V gene lost 1 base and the J gene lost 4 bases, with 16 bases spanning the gap. The CDR3 length is 16 residues. The record originates from a study of OX40 agonist ivuxolimab in advanced cancers. Across the whole study: Patients undergoing dose escalation presented with hepatocellular carcinoma, melanoma, renal cell or head and neck cancer. Notes on the study in general: At 0.1 to 3.0 mg/kg and by week 6, CD4+ and CD8+ T cells in the blood had expanded clonally. In general, CD8+ T cells held more expanded clones than CD4+ did, on average. In the expanded peripheral T cells, antigen specificity was never determined.

The repertoire was sequenced with immunoSEQ multiplex PCR; TCRdb's copy has only in-frame clones and lacks some. The sample holds more than 85,000 clones, over 75% seen once. The TCR was taken from an adult with an advanced solid tumor such as melanoma, head and neck, liver or kidney cancer. This specimen consisted of CD4+ or CD8+ T cells sorted from blood, obtained in a trial of the OX40 agonist ivuxolimab. The chain recombines TRBV7-8 with TRBJ1-2; D gene uncertain. The CDR3: CASSLGTPGWSYGYTF. CDR3 in DNA: TGTGCCAGCAGCTTAGGGACCCCGGGTTGGAGCTATGGCTACACCTTC.